This TCR beta chain was identified in a study of OX40 agonist ivuxolimab in advanced cancers. In the study overall: Ivuxolimab was a fully human IgG2 agonistic monoclonal antibody targeting the costimulatory receptor OX40 (CD134). A male proportion of almost 85% and a mean age of 60 years, ranging from 23 to 79, were recorded for the dose-escalation cohort. Patients were allowed to have had prior anti-PD-1, anti-PD-L1 or anti-CTLA-4 therapy, and approximately 37% of the dose-escalation patients had been treated with checkpoint inhibitors. Intravenous ivuxolimab was administered to patients every 2 weeks at six dose levels: 0.01, 0.1, 0.3, 1.5, 3 and 10 mg/kg. Partial responses occurred in three dose-escalation patients: two with cutaneous melanoma and one with hepatocellular carcinoma. Peripheral TCRbeta sequencing aimed to test whether ivuxolimab altered TCR sequence diversity and caused clonal T-cell expansion. The paper describes the monotherapy dose-escalation part (N ≈ 52 patients) of the phase I trial of ivuxolimab. Of the approximately 50 patients in dose escalation, 19 had hepatocellular carcinoma, about 15 had melanoma, 9 had renal cell carcinoma and 9 had head and neck cancer.

Its CDR3 holds 14 amino acids, cysteine through phenylalanine. CDR3 DNA only is kept here, 42 bases in frame from base 1. The CDR1 and CDR2 encoded by the germline V gene are SGHTA and FQGTGA. V loses 5 bases of germline sequence and J loses 0 bases, and the interval between the two ends is 9 bases. Points on this clone: Its antigen specificity is not known. No base quality information exists; no much larger clone differs at one position. This sample also contains other DNA sequences that code for the same CDR3.

Patients with a history of autoimmune disease or receiving systemic immunosuppression were excluded from the trial. Peripheral blood for TCR sequencing was collected from all dose cohorts at baseline, on cycle 4 day 1, and on cycle 7 day 1. The samples were taken from a phase I, first-in-human, multicenter, open-label dose-escalation trial of ivuxolimab. Adults with locally advanced or metastatic melanoma, renal cell carcinoma, hepatocellular carcinoma or head and neck squamous cell carcinoma were enrolled in the trial. Before TCR sequencing, CD4+ T cells and CD8+ T cells from peripheral blood were sorted into separate populations. For sequencing of the TCRbeta CDR3 region, genomic DNA was extracted from the sorted cells. The immunoSEQ Assay was used for sequencing of TCRbeta CDR3 regions. TCRdb retrieved this table from immuneACCESS and kept in-frame rearrangements only. Not all clones are present; in checked studies, unresolved V genes account for under half, and no reason is known for the remainder. This sample holds about 67,000 clones; 70% to 90% were observed only once. Jointly, the top ten make up under 2.5% of the sample.

On the study overall, not on this receptor specifically: In partial responders in the 0.1-3.0 mg/kg groups, normalized peripheral clonal expansion was found to be among the lowest, especially among CD8+ T cells. At doses of 0.1 to 3.0 mg/kg, clonal expansion of both CD4+ and CD8+ T cells in blood was seen between baseline and week 6. The antigen specificity of the peripheral T cells that underwent clonal expansion was not determined. Low levels of normalized T-cell clonal expansion were also seen in some patients who did not respond. After ivuxolimab, expanded clones were on average more numerous among CD8+ T cells than among CD4+ T cells.

The starting material was CD4+ or CD8+ T cells sorted from blood, obtained in a trial of the OX40 agonist ivuxolimab. Rearrangement joined TRBV7-3 to TRBJ2-3, with the D gene too uncertain to name. The sequence was obtained from an adult with an advanced solid tumor such as melanoma, head and neck, liver or kidney cancer. Read as DNA, the sequence is TGTGCCAGCAGCCTCCTCGGAAGCACAGATACGCAGTATTTT. This is translated as CASSLLGSTDTQYF.